Below are 10 T cell receptor beta chains sequenced from a single sample in a study of Tregs in tolerant kidney transplant recipients (dated by TCRdb to the late 2010s). Receptors were amplified or captured by the immunoSEQ multiplex PCR assay. TCRdb provides this immuneACCESS table in a form limited to in-frame rearrangements. Some clones are lacking; in checked studies, under half of them reflect an unresolved V gene, and why the rest are absent is not known. This sample has more than 95,000 clones in its table, and roughly nine tenths of those were observed once. Clones ranked in the top ten supply less than 0.7% of the sample. Material: CD4+ T cells from blood. All receptors come from a human donor in good health.

This chain connects TRBV9 to TRBJ1-6; D is possibly TRBD1 (6 bases). Looked up from germline, CDR1 is SGDLS and CDR2 is YYNGEE. V shed 7 bases and J shed 5 bases, with 16 bases lying between them. CDR3 size: 15 residues. CDR3 residues: CASAPQGSDNSPLHF. CDR3 nucleotide sequence: TGTGCCAGCGCCCCACAGGGATCGGATAATTCACCCCTCCACTTT. The entire variable domain, with the rest obtained from reference TRBV9 and TRBJ1-6, is as follows: DSGVTQTPKHLITATGQRVTLRCSPRSGDLSVYWYQQSLDQGLQFLIQYYNGEERAKGNILERFSAQQFPDLHSELNLSSLELGDSALYFCASAPQGSDNSPLHFGNGTRLTVT.

The J gene is TRBJ2-5, the V gene TRBV18, with D possibly matching TRBD2 (5 bases). CDR1 KGHSH and CDR2 LQKENI come from the germline V gene. The CDR3 length is 15 residues. Trimming removed 2 bases from V and 5 bases from J, with 15 bases in between. The CDR3: CASSPSGSPGETQYF. The DNA for the CDR3 is TGTGCCAGCTCACCATCAGGCTCGCCGGGGGAGACCCAGTACTTC.

This rearrangement joins TRBV9 to TRBJ2-1; D is possibly TRBD1 (5 bases). Germline V gene lookup returns CDR1 SGDLS and CDR2 YYNGEE. The V and J ends lost 4 bases and 8 bases respectively, with 13 bases between them. The CDR3 is 13 residues long. CDR3 sequence reads: CASSPTVRDEQFF. The CDR3 DNA is TGTGCCAGCAGCCCGACGGTCAGGGATGAGCAGTTCTTC.

The gene calls are TRBV2 and TRBJ2-5; TRBD2 aligns across 8 bases. Germline V gives CDR1 SNHLY, CDR2 FYNNEI. CDR3 size: 15 residues. Trimming removed 5 bases from V and 4 bases from J; junction bases left unmatched: 9. In nucleotides, the CDR3 is TGTGCCAGCAGTAGAAGCCCCAGCGGGGGAGAGACCCAGTACTTC. It specifies CASSRSPSGGETQYF.

The J gene is TRBJ2-1, the V gene TRBV6-1, with unresolved D. This CDR3 is 13 amino acids long. Trimming stripped 4 bases from V and 9 bases from J, with 13 bases between. Per the germline V gene, CDR1 is MNHNS and CDR2 is SASEGT. CDR3 in amino acids: CASSVNPLGEQFF. CDR3 nucleotides: TGTGCCAGCAGTGTCAACCCGTTAGGTGAGCAGTTCTTC.

The chain joins TRBV30 to TRBJ1-2, with D possibly being TRBD1 (5 bases). Trimming cost V 5 bases and J 8 bases, with 18 bases left between them. The CDR3 sequence is 13 residues long. Germline loops: CDR1 GTSNPN, CDR2 SVGIG (reference sequence). DNA of the CDR3: TGTGCCTGGTCAAACGCGGGGGTCGGCGGCTACACCTTC. Translating it yields CAWSNAGVGGYTF.

V usage is TRBV7-9 and J usage is TRBJ2-3; 7 bases are a match to TRBD2. The CDR3 totals 17 residues. Germline values: CDR1 SEHNR, CDR2 FQNEAQ (reference sequence). Trimming removed 0 bases from V and 2 bases from J; junction bases left unmatched: 8. CDR3 nucleotide sequence: TGTGCCAGCAGCTTAGCACCTAGCGGTCTATACACAGATACGCAGTATTTT. It translates to CASSLAPSGLYTDTQYF. Drawing the rest from reference TRBV7-9 and TRBJ2-3, the complete variable domain is DTGVSQNPRHKITKRGQNVTFRCDPISEHNRLYWYRQTLGQGPEFLTYFQNEAQLEKSRLLSDRFSAERPKGSFSTLEIQRTEQGDSAMYLCASSLAPSGLYTDTQYFGPGTRLTVL.

The J gene is TRBJ2-7, the V gene TRBV29-1; tentatively, D is TRBD1 (6 bases). The CDR3 totals 12 residues. Germline CDR1 SQVTM, CDR2 ANQGSEA. The V gene lost 6 bases and the J gene lost 5 bases, with 14 bases spanning the gap. The CDR3 bases are TGCAGCGTCGTCAGGGGTAACAACGAGCAGTACTTC. This gives the protein CSVVRGNNEQYF.

This clone was recorded only once. V and J are TRBV6-1 and TRBJ1-5; 8 bases match TRBD1. The germline V gene has CDR1 MNHNS and CDR2 SASEGT. The CDR3 loop spans 15 amino acids. With 6 bases clipped from V and 3 bases from J, the junction kept 7 bases outside the gene matches. The CDR3 bases are TGTGCCAGCAGGCCGGGACAGGTCGCCAATCAGCCCCAGCATTTT. This translates into CASRPGQVANQPQHF.

The rearrangement uses TRBV14 and TRBJ2-3; a weak D match, TRBD2 (6 bases). V lost 1 base to trimming and J lost 0 bases, with 11 bases between them. CDR3 length: 16 residues. The germline V gene has CDR1 SGHDN and CDR2 FVKESK. The CDR3 loop reads CASSQGNLASTDTQYF. The CDR3 coding sequence is TGTGCCAGCAGCCAAGGGAATCTAGCGAGCACAGATACGCAGTATTTT.